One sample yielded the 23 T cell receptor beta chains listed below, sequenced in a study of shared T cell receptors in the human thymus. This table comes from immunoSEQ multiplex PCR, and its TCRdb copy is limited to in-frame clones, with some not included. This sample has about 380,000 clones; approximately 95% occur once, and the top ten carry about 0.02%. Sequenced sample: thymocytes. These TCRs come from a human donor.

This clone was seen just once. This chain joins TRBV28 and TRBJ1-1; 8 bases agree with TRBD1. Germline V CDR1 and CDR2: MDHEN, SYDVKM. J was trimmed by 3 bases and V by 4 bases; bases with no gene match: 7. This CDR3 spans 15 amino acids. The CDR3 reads CASSCRGRYHTEAFF. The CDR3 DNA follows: TGTGCCAGCAGTTGCAGGGGGCGCTATCACACTGAAGCTTTCTTT. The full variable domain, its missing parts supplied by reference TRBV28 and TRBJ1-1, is DVKVTQSSRYLVKRTGEKVFLECVQDMDHENMFWYRQDPGLGLRLIYFSYDVKMKEKGDIPEGYSVSREKKERFSLILESASTNQTSMYLCASSCRGRYHTEAFFGQGTRLTVV.

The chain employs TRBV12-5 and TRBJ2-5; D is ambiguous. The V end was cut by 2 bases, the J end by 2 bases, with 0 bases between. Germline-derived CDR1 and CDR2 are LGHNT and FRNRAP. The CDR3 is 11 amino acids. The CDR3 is CASGLQETQYF. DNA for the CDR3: TGTGCTAGTGGTTTGCAAGAGACCCAGTACTTC.

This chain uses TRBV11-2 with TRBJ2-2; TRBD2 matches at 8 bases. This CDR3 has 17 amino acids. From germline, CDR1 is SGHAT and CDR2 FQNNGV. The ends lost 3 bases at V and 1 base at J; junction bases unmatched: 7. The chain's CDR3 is CASSFGGDKRNTGELFF. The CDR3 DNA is TGTGCCAGCAGCTTCGGGGGGGATAAGAGGAACACCGGGGAGCTGTTTTTT.

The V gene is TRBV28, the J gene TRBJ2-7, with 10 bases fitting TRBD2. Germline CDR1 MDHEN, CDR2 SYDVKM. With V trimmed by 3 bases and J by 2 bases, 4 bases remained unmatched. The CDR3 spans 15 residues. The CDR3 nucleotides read TGTGCCAGCAGTTTCCTAGCGGGAGCCCCCTACGAGCAGTACTTC. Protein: CASSFLAGAPYEQYF.

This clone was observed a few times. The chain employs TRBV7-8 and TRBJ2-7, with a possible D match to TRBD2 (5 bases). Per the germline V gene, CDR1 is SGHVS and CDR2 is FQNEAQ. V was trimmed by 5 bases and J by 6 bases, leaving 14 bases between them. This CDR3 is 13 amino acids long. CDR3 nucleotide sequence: TGTGCCAGCAGCGTGAATGAGGGTGGCGAGCAGTACTTC. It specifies CASSVNEGGEQYF.

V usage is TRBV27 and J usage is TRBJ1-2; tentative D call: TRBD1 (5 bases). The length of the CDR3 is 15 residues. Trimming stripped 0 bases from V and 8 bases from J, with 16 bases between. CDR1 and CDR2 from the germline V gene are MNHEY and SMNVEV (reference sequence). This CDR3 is CASSLSPLGGFGYTF. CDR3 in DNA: TGTGCCAGCAGTTTATCTCCCTTGGGGGGGTTCGGCTACACCTTC.

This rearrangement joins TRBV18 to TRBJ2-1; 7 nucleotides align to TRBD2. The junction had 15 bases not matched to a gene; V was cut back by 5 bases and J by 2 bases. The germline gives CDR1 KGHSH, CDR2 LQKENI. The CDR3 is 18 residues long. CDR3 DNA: TGTGCCAGCTCATACACGGGGAGAGGGCGGGAGCCCTACAATGAGCAGTTCTTC. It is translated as CASSYTGRGREPYNEQFF. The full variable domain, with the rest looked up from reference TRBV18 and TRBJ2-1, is NAGVMQNPRHLVRRRGQEARLRCSPMKGHSHVYWYRQLPEEGLKFMVYLQKENIIDESGMPKERFSAEFPKEGPSILRIQQVVRGDSAAYFCASSYTGRGREPYNEQFFGPGTRLTVL.

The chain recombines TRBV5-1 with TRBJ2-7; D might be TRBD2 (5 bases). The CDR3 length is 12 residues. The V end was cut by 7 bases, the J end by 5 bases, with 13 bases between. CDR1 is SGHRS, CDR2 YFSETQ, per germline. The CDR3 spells CASAEAKDEQYF. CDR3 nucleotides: TGCGCCAGCGCGGAGGCCAAGGACGAGCAGTACTTC.

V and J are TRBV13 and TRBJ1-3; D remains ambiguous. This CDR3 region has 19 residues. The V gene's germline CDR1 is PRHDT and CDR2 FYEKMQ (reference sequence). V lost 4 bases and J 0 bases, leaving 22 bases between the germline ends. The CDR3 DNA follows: TGTGCCAGCAGCTGCCTCCACCTCACGGGAGAGAGCTCTGGAAACACCATATATTTT. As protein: CASSCLHLTGESSGNTIYF.

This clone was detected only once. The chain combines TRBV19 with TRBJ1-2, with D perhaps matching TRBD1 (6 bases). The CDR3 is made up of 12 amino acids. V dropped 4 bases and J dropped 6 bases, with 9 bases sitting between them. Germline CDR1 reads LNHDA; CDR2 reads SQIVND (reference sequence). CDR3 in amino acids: CASSTGQNGYTF. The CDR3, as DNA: TGTGCCAGTAGTACTGGACAGAATGGCTACACCTTC. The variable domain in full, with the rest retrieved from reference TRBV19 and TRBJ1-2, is DGGITQSPKYLFRKEGQNVTLSCEQNLNHDAMYWYRQDPGQGLRLIYYSQIVNDFQKGDIAEGYSVSREKKESFPLTVTSAQKNPTAFYLCASSTGQNGYTFGSGTRLTVV.

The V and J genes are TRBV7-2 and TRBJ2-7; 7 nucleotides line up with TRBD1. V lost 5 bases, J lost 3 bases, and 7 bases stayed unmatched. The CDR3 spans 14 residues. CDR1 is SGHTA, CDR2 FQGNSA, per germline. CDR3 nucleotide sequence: TGTGCCAGCAGCGTAGACAGGGAAATCTACGAGCAGTACTTC. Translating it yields CASSVDREIYEQYF.

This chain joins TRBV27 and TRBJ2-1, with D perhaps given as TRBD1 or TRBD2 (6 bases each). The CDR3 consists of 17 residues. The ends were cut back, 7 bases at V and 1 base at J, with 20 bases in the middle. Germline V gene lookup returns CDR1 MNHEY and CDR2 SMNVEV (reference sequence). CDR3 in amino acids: CASKGPPRGGSYNEQFF. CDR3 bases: TGTGCCAGCAAAGGTCCCCCCAGGGGAGGATCCTACAATGAGCAGTTCTTC.

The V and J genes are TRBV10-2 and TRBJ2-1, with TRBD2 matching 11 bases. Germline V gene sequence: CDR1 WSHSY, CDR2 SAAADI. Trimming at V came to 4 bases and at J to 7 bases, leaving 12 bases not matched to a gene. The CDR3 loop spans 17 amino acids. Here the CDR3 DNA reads TGCGCCAGCAGTGGCCGCACTAGCGGGAGCGTGGGAAATGAGCAGTTCTTC. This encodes CASSGRTSGSVGNEQFF.

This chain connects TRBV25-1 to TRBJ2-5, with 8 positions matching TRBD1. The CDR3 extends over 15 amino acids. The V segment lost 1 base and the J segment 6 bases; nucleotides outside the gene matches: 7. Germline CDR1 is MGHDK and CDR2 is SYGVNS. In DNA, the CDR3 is TGTGCCAGCAGTGAATCGGGACAGGATGGACAGACCCAGTACTTC. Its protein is CASSESGQDGQTQYF.

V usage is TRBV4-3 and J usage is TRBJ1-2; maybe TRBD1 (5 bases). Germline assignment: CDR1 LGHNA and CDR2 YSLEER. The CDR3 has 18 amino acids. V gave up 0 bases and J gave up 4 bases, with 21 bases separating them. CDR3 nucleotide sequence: TGCGCCAGCAGCCAAGATGAGGATGGGGCTGACCGAATCTATGGCTACACCTTC. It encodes CASSQDEDGADRIYGYTF.

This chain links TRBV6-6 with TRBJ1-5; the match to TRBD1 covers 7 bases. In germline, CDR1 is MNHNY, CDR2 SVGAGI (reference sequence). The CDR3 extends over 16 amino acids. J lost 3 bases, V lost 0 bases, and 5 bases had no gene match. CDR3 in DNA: TGTGCCAGCAGTTACTCGGGACAGCTCATCAATCAGCCCCAGCATTTT. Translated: CASSYSGQLINQPQHF.

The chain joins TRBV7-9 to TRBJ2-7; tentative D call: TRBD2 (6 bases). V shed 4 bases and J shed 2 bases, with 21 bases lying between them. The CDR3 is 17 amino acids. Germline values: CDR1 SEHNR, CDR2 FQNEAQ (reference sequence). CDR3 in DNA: TGTGCCAGCAGCTCGACCTTCAGACTAGTGGGCCCCTACGAGCAGTACTTC. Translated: CASSSTFRLVGPYEQYF.

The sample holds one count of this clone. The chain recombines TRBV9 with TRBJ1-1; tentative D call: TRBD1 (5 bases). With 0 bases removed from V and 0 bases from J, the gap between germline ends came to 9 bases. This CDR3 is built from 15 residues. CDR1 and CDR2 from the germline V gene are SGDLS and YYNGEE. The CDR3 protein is CASSVDKGLNTEAFF. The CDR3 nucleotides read TGTGCCAGCAGCGTAGATAAGGGGTTGAACACTGAAGCTTTCTTT.

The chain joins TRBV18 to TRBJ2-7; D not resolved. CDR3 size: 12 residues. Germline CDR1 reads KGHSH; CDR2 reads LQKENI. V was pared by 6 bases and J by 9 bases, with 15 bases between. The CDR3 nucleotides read TGTGCCAGCTCTTGCGCCGACTGGCGGCAGTACTTC. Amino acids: CASSCADWRQYF.

CDR3 protein: CASSYAGGGQPQHF. CDR3 nucleotide sequence: TGTGCCAGCAGCTATGCAGGGGGCGGTCAGCCCCAGCATTTT. V and J are TRBV5-6 and TRBJ1-5; TRBD1 matches at 8 bases. The CDR3 runs 14 residues. V was clipped by 3 bases and J by 6 bases; unmatched bases: 5. Germline lookup yields CDR1 SGHDT and CDR2 YYEEEE.

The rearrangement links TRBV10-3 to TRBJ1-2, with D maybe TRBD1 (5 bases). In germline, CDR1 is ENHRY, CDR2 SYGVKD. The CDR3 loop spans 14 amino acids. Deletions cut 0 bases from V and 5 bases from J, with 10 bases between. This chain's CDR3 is CAISESWGDYGYTF. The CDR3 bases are TGTGCCATCAGTGAGTCGTGGGGGGATTATGGCTACACCTTC.

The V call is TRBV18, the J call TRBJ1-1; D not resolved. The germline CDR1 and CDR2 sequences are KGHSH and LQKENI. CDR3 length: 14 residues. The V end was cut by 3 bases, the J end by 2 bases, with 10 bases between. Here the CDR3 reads CASSPWKPNTEAFF. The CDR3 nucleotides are TGTGCCAGCTCACCTTGGAAGCCCAACACTGAAGCTTTCTTT. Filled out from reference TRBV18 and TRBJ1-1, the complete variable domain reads NAGVMQNPRHLVRRRGQEARLRCSPMKGHSHVYWYRQLPEEGLKFMVYLQKENIIDESGMPKERFSAEFPKEGPSILRIQQVVRGDSAAYFCASSPWKPNTEAFFGQGTRLTVV.

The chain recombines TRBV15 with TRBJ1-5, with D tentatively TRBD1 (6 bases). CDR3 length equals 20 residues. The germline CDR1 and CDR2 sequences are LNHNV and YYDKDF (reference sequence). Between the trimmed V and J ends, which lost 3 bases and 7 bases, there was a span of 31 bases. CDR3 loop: CATSSHTSEPGLQRGQPQHF. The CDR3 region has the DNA TGTGCCACCAGCAGCCACACCTCAGAACCGGGACTCCAAAGGGGGCAGCCCCAGCATTTT.